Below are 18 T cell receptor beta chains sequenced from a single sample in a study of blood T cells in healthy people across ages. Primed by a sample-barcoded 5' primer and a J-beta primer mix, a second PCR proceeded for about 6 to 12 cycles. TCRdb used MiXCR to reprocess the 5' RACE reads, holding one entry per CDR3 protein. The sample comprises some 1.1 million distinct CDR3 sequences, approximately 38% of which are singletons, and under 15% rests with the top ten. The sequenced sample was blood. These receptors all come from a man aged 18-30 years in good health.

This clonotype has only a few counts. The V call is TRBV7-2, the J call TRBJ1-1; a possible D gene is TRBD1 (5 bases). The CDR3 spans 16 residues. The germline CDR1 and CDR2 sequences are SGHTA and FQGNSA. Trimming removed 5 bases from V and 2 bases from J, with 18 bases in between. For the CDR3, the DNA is TGTGCCAGCAGCCATGTGCCGACAGCTAGAAACACTGAAGCTTTCTTT. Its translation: CASSHVPTARNTEAFF.

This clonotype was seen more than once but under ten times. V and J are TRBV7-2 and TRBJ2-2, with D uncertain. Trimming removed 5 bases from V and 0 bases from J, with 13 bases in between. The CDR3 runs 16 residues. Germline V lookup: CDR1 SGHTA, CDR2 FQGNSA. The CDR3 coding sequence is TGTGCCAGCAGCCCATTCTATCTGACGAACACCGGGGAGCTGTTTTTT. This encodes CASSPFYLTNTGELFF.

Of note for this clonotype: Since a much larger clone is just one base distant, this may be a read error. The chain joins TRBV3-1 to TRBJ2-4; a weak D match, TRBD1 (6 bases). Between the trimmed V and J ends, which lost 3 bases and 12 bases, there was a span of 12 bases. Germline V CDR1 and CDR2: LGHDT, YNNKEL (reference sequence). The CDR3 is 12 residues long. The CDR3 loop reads CASSHRQGTQYF. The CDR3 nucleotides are TGTGCCAGCAGCCATCGGCAGGGGACTCAGTACTTC.

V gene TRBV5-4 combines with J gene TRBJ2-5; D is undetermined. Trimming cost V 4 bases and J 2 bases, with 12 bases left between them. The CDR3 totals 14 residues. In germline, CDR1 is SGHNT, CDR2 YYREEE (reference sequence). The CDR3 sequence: CASSKDGQQETQYF. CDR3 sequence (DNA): TGTGCCAGCAGCAAAGACGGTCAACAAGAGACCCAGTACTTC.

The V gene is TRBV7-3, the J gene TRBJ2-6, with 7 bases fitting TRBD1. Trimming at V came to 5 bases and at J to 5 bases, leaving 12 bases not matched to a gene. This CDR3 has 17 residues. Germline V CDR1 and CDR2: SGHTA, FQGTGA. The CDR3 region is CASSPRQGDRRANVLTF. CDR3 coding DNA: TGTGCCAGCAGCCCTAGACAGGGCGATCGGAGGGCCAACGTCCTGACTTTC.

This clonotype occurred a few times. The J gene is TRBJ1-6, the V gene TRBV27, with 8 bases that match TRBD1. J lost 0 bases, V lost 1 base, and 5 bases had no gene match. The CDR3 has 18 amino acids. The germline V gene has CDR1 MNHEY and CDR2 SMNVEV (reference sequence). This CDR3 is CASSLWDRPTSYNSPLHF. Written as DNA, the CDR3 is TGTGCCAGCAGTTTATGGGACAGGCCAACCTCCTATAATTCACCCCTCCACTTT.

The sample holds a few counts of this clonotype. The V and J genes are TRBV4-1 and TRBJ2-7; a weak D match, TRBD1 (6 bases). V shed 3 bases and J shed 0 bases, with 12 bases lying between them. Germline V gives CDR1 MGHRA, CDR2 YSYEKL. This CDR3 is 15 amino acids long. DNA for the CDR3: TGCGCCAGCAGCCAGATAACAGGGAGCTCCTACGAGCAGTACTTC. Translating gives CASSQITGSSYEQYF.

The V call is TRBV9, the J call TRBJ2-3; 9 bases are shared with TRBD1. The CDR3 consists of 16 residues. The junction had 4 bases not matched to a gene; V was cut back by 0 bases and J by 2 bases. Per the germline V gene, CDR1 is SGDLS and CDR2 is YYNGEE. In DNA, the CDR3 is TGTGCCAGCAGCGTAGTCGGGACAGGGCCCACAGATACGCAGTATTTT. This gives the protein CASSVVGTGPTDTQYF. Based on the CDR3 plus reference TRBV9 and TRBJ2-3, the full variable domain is DSGVTQTPKHLITATGQRVTLRCSPRSGDLSVYWYQQSLDQGLQFLIQYYNGEERAKGNILERFSAQQFPDLHSELNLSSLELGDSALYFCASSVVGTGPTDTQYFGPGTRLTVL.

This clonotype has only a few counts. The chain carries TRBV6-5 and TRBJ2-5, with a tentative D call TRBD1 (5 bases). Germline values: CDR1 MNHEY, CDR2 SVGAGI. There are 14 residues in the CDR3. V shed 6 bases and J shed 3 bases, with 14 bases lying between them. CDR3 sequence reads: CASRPGEGEETQYF. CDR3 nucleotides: TGTGCCAGCAGACCTGGGGAAGGGGAAGAGACCCAGTACTTC.

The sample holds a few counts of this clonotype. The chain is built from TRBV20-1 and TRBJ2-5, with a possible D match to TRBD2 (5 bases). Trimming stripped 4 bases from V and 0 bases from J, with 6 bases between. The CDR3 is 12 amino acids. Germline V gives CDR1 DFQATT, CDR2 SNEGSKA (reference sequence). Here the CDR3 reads CSAMRDQETQYF. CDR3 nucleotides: TGCAGTGCTATGAGGGACCAAGAGACCCAGTACTTC.

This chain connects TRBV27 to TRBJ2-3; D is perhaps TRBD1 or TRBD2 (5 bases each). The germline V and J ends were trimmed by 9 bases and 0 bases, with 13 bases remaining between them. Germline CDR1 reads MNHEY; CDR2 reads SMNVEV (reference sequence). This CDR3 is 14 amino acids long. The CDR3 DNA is TGTGCCAGTAATTTCGGGGCCAGCACAGATACGCAGTATTTT. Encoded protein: CASNFGASTDTQYF.

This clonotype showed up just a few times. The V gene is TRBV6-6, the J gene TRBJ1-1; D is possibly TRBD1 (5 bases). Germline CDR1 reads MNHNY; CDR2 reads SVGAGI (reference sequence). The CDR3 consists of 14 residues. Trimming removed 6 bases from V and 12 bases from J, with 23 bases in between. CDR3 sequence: CASRPGTDFPRTFF. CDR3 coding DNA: TGTGCCAGCAGGCCCGGGACCGACTTTCCAAGGACTTTCTTT.

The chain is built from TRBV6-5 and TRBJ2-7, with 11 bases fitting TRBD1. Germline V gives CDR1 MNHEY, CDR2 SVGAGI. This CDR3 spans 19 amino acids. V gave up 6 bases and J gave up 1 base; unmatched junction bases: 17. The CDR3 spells CASSLLPMDRGPHSYEQYF. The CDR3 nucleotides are TGTGCCAGCAGCCTACTCCCTATGGACAGGGGGCCACATTCCTACGAGCAGTACTTC.

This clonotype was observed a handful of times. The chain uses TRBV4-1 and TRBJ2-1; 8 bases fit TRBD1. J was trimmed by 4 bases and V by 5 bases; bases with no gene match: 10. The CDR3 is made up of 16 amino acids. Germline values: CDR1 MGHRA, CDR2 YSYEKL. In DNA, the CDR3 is TGCGCCAGCAGCTTACAACCGGGACAGGAATACAATGAGCAGTTCTTC. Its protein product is CASSLQPGQEYNEQFF.

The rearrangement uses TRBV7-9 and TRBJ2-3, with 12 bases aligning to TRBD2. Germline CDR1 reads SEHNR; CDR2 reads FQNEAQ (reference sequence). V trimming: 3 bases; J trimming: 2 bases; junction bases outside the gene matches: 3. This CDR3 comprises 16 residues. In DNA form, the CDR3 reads TGTGCCAGCAGCTTCCTAGCGGGGGGGAACACAGATACGCAGTATTTT. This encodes CASSFLAGGNTDTQYF.

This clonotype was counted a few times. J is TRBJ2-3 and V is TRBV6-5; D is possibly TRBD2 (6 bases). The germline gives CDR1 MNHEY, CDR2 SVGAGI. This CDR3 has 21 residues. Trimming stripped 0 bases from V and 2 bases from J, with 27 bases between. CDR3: CASSYSGSGNGKTLVTDTQYF. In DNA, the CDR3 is TGTGCCAGCAGTTACTCTGGTAGCGGAAATGGGAAAACTTTGGTCACAGATACGCAGTATTTT.

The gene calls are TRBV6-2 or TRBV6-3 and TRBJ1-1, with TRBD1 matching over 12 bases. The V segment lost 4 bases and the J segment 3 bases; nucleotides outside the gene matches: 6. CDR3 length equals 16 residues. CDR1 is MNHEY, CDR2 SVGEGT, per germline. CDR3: CASSWGTGGWDTEAFF. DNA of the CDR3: TGTGCCAGCAGTTGGGGGACAGGGGGCTGGGACACTGAAGCTTTCTTT.

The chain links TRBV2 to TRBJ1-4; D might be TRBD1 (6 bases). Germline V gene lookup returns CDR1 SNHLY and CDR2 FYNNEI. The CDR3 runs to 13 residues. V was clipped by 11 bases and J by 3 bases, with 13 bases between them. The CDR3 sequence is CAGSGVANEKLFF. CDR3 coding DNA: TGTGCCGGCTCAGGGGTCGCTAATGAAAAACTGTTTTTT.